This entry describes one T cell receptor (beta chain). This clonotype was seen ten or more times. The antigen this receptor binds is unknown. Base qualities are not recorded, but no much larger clone differs from it by a single base. For the unsorted PBMC libraries, 2 million PBMCs were stored in RNAlater at -80 degrees C until RNA extraction and were used to generate the libraries. Multiple sclerosis patients were enrolled in a US clinical protocol under which disease progression was evaluated by magnetic resonance imaging. Peripheral blood underwent Ficoll-Hypaque density gradient centrifugation to isolate PBMCs, which were then cryopreserved in liquid nitrogen. This specimen comes from a study of neurological immune-mediated disorders (dated by TCRdb to between 2019 and 2020). About the investigation overall: Among the roughly 35 multiple sclerosis patients, relapsing-remitting MS accounted for about 31 and secondary progressive MS accounted for 3. Peripheral blood TCR-beta repertoires from HTLV-I-associated myelopathy (HAM/TSP) patients, multiple sclerosis patients and healthy controls were compared by UMI-based sequencing. The cohort comprised roughly 65 subjects: about 14 HAM/TSP patients, some 35 multiple sclerosis patients and about 20 healthy controls. The approximately 100 TCR-beta libraries included longitudinal samples, technical triplicates and paired sorted CD4+ and CD8+ T-cell subsets alongside PBMC samples. Study-wide findings and limitations: Phylogenetic analysis grouped repertoires from 18 of 34 MS patients into a cluster of related CDR3 sequences, suggesting a possible repertoire-level signature. The MS cluster showed no association with clinical or MRI features, and the authors stated that larger cohorts are needed. TCR clonal expansion was highest in HAM/TSP patients and lowest in MS patients, with MS patients falling below even healthy controls. No identical CDR3 amino acid sequences were found to be shared among expanded clones across subjects, suggesting that TCR-beta repertoires were private in all groups.

CDR1 DFQATT and CDR2 SNEGSKA were looked up in the germline V gene (reference sequence). The germline V and J ends show losses of 1 base and 8 bases respectively, and no gene match explains 16 bases of the junction. Taken from cysteine to phenylalanine, the CDR3 has 16 residues. Of all the DNA, just the CDR3 is kept, 48 bases in frame from base 1. cDNA synthesis used template-switch 5'RACE with a primer carrying a 10-nucleotide random unique molecular identifier tagging each TCR transcript. Over 180 million TCR-beta sequences, covering 15-18 subjects, were produced in each sequencing run. The RNeasy kit was used for extraction of total RNA. The KAPA Real-time Library Amplification kit was used to amplify TCR-beta VDJ regions with primers for the TCR constant region and the 5'RACE anchor. A first PCR added sample indexes and Illumina adaptors, and a second PCR then raised library yield. The roughly 650 bp TCR product was size-selected on a 2% E-gel SizeSelection system after Ampure bead purification. Before pooling, library quality was assessed on a Bioanalyzer, concentration was determined with Qubit, and library quantification was performed with the Kapa Library Quantification kit. An Illumina HiSeq 2500 sequenced the libraries paired-end 2 x 150 bp. To increase sequence diversity, roughly 24-30% phiX was spiked into each library pool. In the authors' own workflow: The quality-filtered reads were processed with the UMI-based MiGEC pipeline, whose error correction step removed more than 85% of the raw TCR sequences. IMGT germline references were used for aligning VDJ genes, and each clonotype was defined as a unique CDR3 amino acid sequence together with its V-J genes. VDJtools evaluated clonal expansion, Shannon diversity and CDR3 relatedness (CalcPairwiseDistances, ClusterSamples); CLCbio workbench built phylogenetic trees. Using coefficient-of-variation modelling across technical triplicates, the study counted a clone as expanded if it had at least 8 unique UMIs. The public reads were reanalyzed by TCRdb: fastp trimming at Q25, MiXCR alignment, in-frame beta chains only. Here each entry gathers all rows of one CDR3 protein and keeps the most common genes and DNA. The V and J calls shown here were made by TCRdb, not taken from the authors' results. The sample table holds 75,000 to 80,000 distinct CDR3 sequences, of which around 4.6% were seen once. The ten largest make up approximately 2.2% of the sample.

Here the chain combines TRBV20-1 and TRBJ1-2; TRBD1 matches 7 bases in the middle. The TCR comes from a woman aged 25-40 years with multiple sclerosis. Specimen: PBMCs. The DNA is TGCAGTGCTAGAGCCCGGACAGGAAACCTCTTTTGGGGCTACACCTTC. Its coded protein is CSARARTGNLFWGYTF.